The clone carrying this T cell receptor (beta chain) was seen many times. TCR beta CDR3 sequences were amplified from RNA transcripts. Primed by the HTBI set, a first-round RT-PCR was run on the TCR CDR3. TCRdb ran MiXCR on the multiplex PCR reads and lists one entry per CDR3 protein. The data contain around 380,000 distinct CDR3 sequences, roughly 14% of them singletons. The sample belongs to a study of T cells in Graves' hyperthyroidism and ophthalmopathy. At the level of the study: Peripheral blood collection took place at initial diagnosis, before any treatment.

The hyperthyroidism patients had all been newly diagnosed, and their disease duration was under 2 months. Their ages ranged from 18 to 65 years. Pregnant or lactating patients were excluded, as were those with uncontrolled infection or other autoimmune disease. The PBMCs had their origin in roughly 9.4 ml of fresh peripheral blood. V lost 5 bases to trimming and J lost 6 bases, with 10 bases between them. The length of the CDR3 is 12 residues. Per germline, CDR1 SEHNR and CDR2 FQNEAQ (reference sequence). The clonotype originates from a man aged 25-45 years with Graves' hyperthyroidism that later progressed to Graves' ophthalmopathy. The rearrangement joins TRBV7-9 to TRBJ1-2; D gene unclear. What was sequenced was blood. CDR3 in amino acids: CASSPWTDGYTF. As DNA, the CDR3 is TGTGCCAGCAGCCCGTGGACGGATGGCTACACCTTC.